Listed below are T cell receptor beta chains from one sample, sequenced in a study of early T cells in non-severe SARS-CoV-2 infection. A single record per CDR3 protein comes from TCRdb applying MiXCR to the 5' RACE reads. The repertoire consists of tens of thousands of distinct CDR3 sequences, with roughly 12% occurring once and the leading ten covering around 4.9%. Sequencing input: whole blood. The receptors derive from an adult who was a healthcare worker with PCR-confirmed SARS-CoV-2 infection or an uninfected control (not recorded which). Each CDR3 is given with its conserved first and last residue. A D gene is named only where the DNA matches it firmly. The size field is filled for only some rows; it gives once, few, many or a size class.

clone_size: -; v_call: TRBV9; d_call: -; j_call: TRBJ2-5; cdr3_nt: TGTGCCAGCAGCGTAGAGAGGCGGCTAGCGAGAGAGACCCAGTACTTC; cdr3_aa: CASSVERRLARETQYF
clone_size: -; v_call: TRBV6-5; d_call: TRBD2; j_call: TRBJ2-7; cdr3_nt: TGTGCCAGCAGCACCGGGACTAGCGGGTCCTACGAGCAGTACTTC; cdr3_aa: CASSTGTSGSYEQYF
clone_size: -; v_call: TRBV20-1; d_call: -; j_call: TRBJ2-2; cdr3_nt: TGCAGTGCTCCCCACGCCCAGGGCCCACGCACCGGGGAGCTGTTTTTT; cdr3_aa: CSAPHAQGPRTGELFF
clone_size: -; v_call: TRBV3-1; d_call: -; j_call: TRBJ1-4; cdr3_nt: TGTGCCAGCAGCCAAAGGTACCGAGGTACTAATGAAAAACTGTTTTTT; cdr3_aa: CASSQRYRGTNEKLFF
clone_size: -; v_call: TRBV7-2; d_call: -; j_call: TRBJ2-7; cdr3_nt: TGTGCCAGCAGCTTAGGGGGCTCGGCCTACGAGCAGTACTTC; cdr3_aa: CASSLGGSAYEQYF
clone_size: -; v_call: TRBV12-3/TRBV12-4; d_call: -; j_call: TRBJ1-4; cdr3_nt: TGTGCCAGCAGTCCAGACGCGGGCCAGGACGAAAAACTGTTTTTT; cdr3_aa: CASSPDAGQDEKLFF
clone_size: few; v_call: TRBV2; d_call: -; j_call: TRBJ2-6; cdr3_nt: TGTGCCAGCAGTGGGGTCCTCTCTGGGGCCAACGTCCTGACTTTC; cdr3_aa: CASSGVLSGANVLTF
clone_size: few; v_call: TRBV12-3/TRBV12-4; d_call: -; j_call: TRBJ1-5; cdr3_nt: TGTGCCAGCAGTTCCAGCGGGAGGCAACGGCCCCAGCATTTT; cdr3_aa: CASSSSGRQRPQHF
clone_size: few; v_call: TRBV4-3; d_call: -; j_call: TRBJ2-2; cdr3_nt: TGCGCCAGCAGCGGGGCAAGGGCCGTAACCGGGGAGCTGTTTTTT; cdr3_aa: CASSGARAVTGELFF
clone_size: many; v_call: TRBV3-1; d_call: -; j_call: TRBJ1-3; cdr3_nt: TGTGCCAGCAGCCGATCGTGGGGGCAAGGAAACACCATATATTTT; cdr3_aa: CASSRSWGQGNTIYF
clone_size: -; v_call: TRBV10-3; d_call: TRBD2; j_call: TRBJ2-7; cdr3_nt: TGTGCCACTGGGACTAGCGGGGGCTACGAGCAGTACTTC; cdr3_aa: CATGTSGGYEQYF
clone_size: -; v_call: TRBV12-5; d_call: -; j_call: TRBJ2-1; cdr3_nt: TGTGCTAGTGGTTTGGGACAGGAGATGTACAATGAGCAGTTCTTC; cdr3_aa: CASGLGQEMYNEQFF